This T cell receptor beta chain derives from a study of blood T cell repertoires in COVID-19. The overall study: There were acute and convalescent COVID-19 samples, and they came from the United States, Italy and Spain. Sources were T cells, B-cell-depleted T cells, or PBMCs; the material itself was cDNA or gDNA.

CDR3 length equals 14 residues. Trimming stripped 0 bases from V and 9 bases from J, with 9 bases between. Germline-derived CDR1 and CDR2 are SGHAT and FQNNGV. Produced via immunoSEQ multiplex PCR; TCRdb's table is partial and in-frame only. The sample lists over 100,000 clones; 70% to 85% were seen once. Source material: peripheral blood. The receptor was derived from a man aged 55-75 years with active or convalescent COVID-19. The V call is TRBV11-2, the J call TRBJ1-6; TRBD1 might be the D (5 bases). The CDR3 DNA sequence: TGTGCCAGCAGCTTAGAAAGCAGGGTTTCACCCCTCCACTTT. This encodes CASSLESRVSPLHF. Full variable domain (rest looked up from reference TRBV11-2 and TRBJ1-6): EAGVAQSPRYKIIEKRQSVAFWCNPISGHATLYWYQQILGQGPKLLIQFQNNGVVDDSQLPKDRFSAERLKGVDSTLKIQPAKLEDSAVYLCASSLESRVSPLHFGNGTRLTVT.